This TCR beta chain is from a study of PD-1 blockade in classical Hodgkin lymphoma. CDR3 length: 17 residues. Germline V gene sequence: CDR1 SGHRS, CDR2 YFSETQ. Trimming shortened V by 2 bases and J by 2 bases, and 16 bases separated the two germline ends. Time point noted: newly diagnosed, previously untreated cHL patient sample. Thawed PBMCs were subjected to magnetic negative selection, which yielded isolated CD8+ T cells. The data were produced by immunoSEQ multiplex PCR, yet TCRdb's version contains in-frame clones alone and is incomplete. This table holds about 3,200 clones, 60% to 75% found once.

The chain employs TRBV5-1 and TRBJ1-4, with D maybe TRBD1 (6 bases). The specimen was CD8+ T cells from blood. This TCR was sampled from a human donor with classical Hodgkin lymphoma. This chain's CDR3 is CASSFDGGEITNEKLFF. CDR3 coding DNA: TGCGCCAGCAGCTTCGATGGGGGCGAGATTACTAATGAAAAACTGTTTTTT. Using reference TRBV5-1 and TRBJ1-4 for the parts outside the CDR3, the full variable domain is KAGVTQTPRYLIKTRGQQVTLSCSPISGHRSVSWYQQTPGQGLQFLFEYFSETQRNKGNFPGRFSGRQFSNSRSEMNVSTLELGDSALYLCASSFDGGEITNEKLFFGSGTQLSVL.